These 32 T cell receptor beta chains were all obtained from the same sample, sequenced in a study of blood T cells in healthy people across ages. The second PCR ran about 6 to 12 cycles with a sample-barcoded 5' primer and J-beta primers. TCRdb reprocessed the 5' RACE reads via MiXCR and lists one record per CDR3 protein. The sample contains 700,000 to 850,000 distinct CDR3 sequences, around 36% of which appear only once. The sample comprised blood. These receptors were collected from a young man in good health.

This clonotype has ten or more counts. The chain carries TRBV5-1 and TRBJ2-7; 9 nucleotides align to TRBD1. The CDR3 contains 15 residues. With V trimmed by 3 bases and J by 5 bases, 9 bases remained unmatched. From germline, CDR1 is SGHRS and CDR2 YFSETQ. The CDR3 region is CASSWNGQGLNEQYF. The CDR3 bases are TGCGCCAGCAGCTGGAATGGACAGGGGCTTAACGAGCAGTACTTC.

There are a few counts of this clonotype. CDR3 coding DNA: TGTGCCAGCAGCCCCCACACAGGGGTGAACACTGAAGCTTTCTTT. This codes for CASSPHTGVNTEAFF. The V gene is TRBV3-1, the J gene TRBJ1-1, with TRBD1 matching 7 bases. The ends lost 4 bases at V and 0 bases at J; junction bases unmatched: 5. The CDR3 sequence is 15 residues long. CDR1 and CDR2 (germline): LGHDT, YNNKEL (reference sequence). Variable domain in full (rest from reference TRBV3-1 and TRBJ1-1): DTAVSQTPKYLVTQMGNDKSIKCEQNLGHDTMYWYKQDSKKFLKIMFSYNNKELIINETVPNRFSPKSPDKAHLNLHINSLELGDSAVYFCASSPHTGVNTEAFFGQGTRLTVV.

The genes are TRBV29-1 and TRBJ1-5; weak D call: TRBD1 (6 bases). There are 14 residues in the CDR3. Between the trimmed V and J ends, which lost 4 bases and 5 bases, there was a span of 15 bases. CDR1 is SQVTM and CDR2 is ANQGSEA in the germline V gene. CDR3 coding DNA: TGCAGCGTTGGGGGGGGAGGGGGAGATCAGCCCCAGCATTTT. It specifies CSVGGGGGDQPQHF.

This sequence joins TRBV12-3 or TRBV12-4 and TRBJ1-1, with 11 bases fitting TRBD1. The CDR3 runs 15 residues. V gave up 7 bases and J gave up 6 bases; unmatched junction bases: 10. The CDR3 here is CASTRGTGGGAEAFF. The CDR3 region has the DNA TGTGCCAGCACCAGGGGGACAGGGGGTGGTGCTGAAGCTTTCTTT.

The chain joins TRBV6-2 or TRBV6-3 to TRBJ1-5, with TRBD1 identical over 8 bases. The V gene end was trimmed by 2 bases and the J gene end by 2 bases; junction bases not matched to a gene: 20. The germline CDR1 and CDR2 sequences are MNHEY and SVGEGT. This CDR3 has 21 residues. The DNA of the CDR3 is TGTGCCAGCAGTTACCCGGCTCTGTCAACCAGACAGGGGATTGGCAATCAGCCCCAGCATTTT. This translates into CASSYPALSTRQGIGNQPQHF.

This clonotype was counted ten times or more. CDR3 coding DNA: TGTGCCAGCAGTGATTTAAGAAGCAGCTGGGACAGATTAACTTACAATGAGCAGTTCTTC. Translated: CASSDLRSSWDRLTYNEQFF. This chain connects TRBV2 to TRBJ2-1; 7 bases are a match to TRBD1. CDR1 is SNHLY and CDR2 is FYNNEI in the germline V gene. The CDR3 consists of 20 residues. The junction had 21 bases not matched to a gene; V was cut back by 3 bases and J by 4 bases. Full variable domain (remainder filled in from reference TRBV2 and TRBJ2-1): EPEVTQTPSHQVTQMGQEVILRCVPISNHLYFYWYRQILGQKVEFLVSFYNNEISEKSEIFDDQFSVERPDGSNFTLKIRSTKLEDSAMYFCASSDLRSSWDRLTYNEQFFGPGTRLTVL.

This chain links TRBV29-1 with TRBJ1-4; 9 positions match TRBD1. Germline V gene sequence: CDR1 SQVTM, CDR2 ANQGSEA. V trimming: 6 bases; J trimming: 7 bases; junction bases outside the gene matches: 9. This CDR3 has 14 residues. CDR3 in amino acids: CSVAPGTGIEKLFF. The DNA of the CDR3 is TGCAGCGTGGCCCCGGGGACAGGGATTGAAAAACTGTTTTTT.

Points on this clonotype: A much bigger clone sits one base away, suggesting this may be a read error. V and J are TRBV6-2 or TRBV6-3 and TRBJ1-2; D is undetermined. This CDR3 spans 11 amino acids. The germline V gene has CDR1 MNHEY and CDR2 SVGEGT. The CDR3 loop reads CARSYGYGYTF. The CDR3 coding sequence is TGTGCCCGCAGTTACGGGTATGGCTACACCTTC.

Ten or more counts support this clonotype. The chain combines TRBV12-3 or TRBV12-4 with TRBJ1-1; D gene ambiguous. V lost 5 bases and J 3 bases, leaving 13 bases between the germline ends. The CDR3 totals 14 residues. The chain's CDR3 is CASSLGLGDTEAFF. DNA for the CDR3: TGTGCCAGCAGTCTCGGTCTGGGCGACACTGAAGCTTTCTTT.

The chain joins TRBV4-3 to TRBJ2-5; D is ambiguous. The tail of the sequence fits TRBJ2-1 better, so the J call may be wrong. The CDR3 has 15 amino acids. Germline assignment: CDR1 LGHNA and CDR2 YSLEER. CDR3 amino acids: CASSQDLGRQETQFF. The CDR3, as DNA: TGCGCCAGCAGCCAAGACCTGGGTAGACAAGAGACCCAGTTCTTC.

This clonotype was counted only a few times. The chain links TRBV5-1 to TRBJ2-3; TRBD1 aligns across 7 bases. CDR3 size: 15 residues. V lost 4 bases, J lost 2 bases, and 7 bases stayed unmatched. Germline V gene data show CDR1 as SGHRS and CDR2 as YFSETQ. The CDR3 DNA reads as TGCGCCAGCAGCAAACCGGGACAGCCCACAGATACGCAGTATTTT. Protein product: CASSKPGQPTDTQYF.

CDR3: CASSELAGSNTGELFF. CDR3 DNA sequence: TGTGCCAGCAGCGAACTAGCGGGGTCGAACACCGGGGAGCTGTTTTTT. The chain combines TRBV2 with TRBJ2-2, with 10 bases that match TRBD2. V dropped 6 bases and J dropped 0; count of bases not matched to a gene: 4. CDR3 length: 16 residues. Germline assignment: CDR1 SNHLY and CDR2 FYNNEI.

This chain joins TRBV4-1 and TRBJ1-1; 8 positions agree with TRBD1. V dropped 3 bases and J dropped 1; count of bases not matched to a gene: 4. Germline assignment: CDR1 MGHRA and CDR2 YSYEKL. This CDR3 has 15 amino acids. The CDR3 here is CASSQNDRGNTEAFF. CDR3 DNA sequence: TGCGCCAGCAGCCAGAACGACAGGGGGAACACTGAAGCTTTCTTT.

This chain uses TRBV28 with TRBJ2-3, with D possibly TRBD2 on 7 matching bases. From germline, CDR1 is MDHEN and CDR2 SYDVKM. This CDR3 has 14 residues. Trimming shortened V by 10 bases and J by 0 bases, and 14 bases separated the two germline ends. The CDR3, as DNA: TGTGCCACCAAACGGGGGGCGAGCACAGATACGCAGTATTTT. Translation gives CATKRGASTDTQYF.

This clonotype has ten or more counts. The chain joins TRBV5-1 to TRBJ2-3, with 9 nucleotides matching TRBD2. After removal of 4 bases from V and 6 bases from J, the junction contained 6 bases not matched to a gene. Germline V lookup: CDR1 SGHRS, CDR2 YFSETQ. The CDR3 loop spans 14 amino acids. Here the CDR3 DNA reads TGCGCCAGCAGCGCGGGACTAGCAGGTGATACGCAGTATTTT. Its translation is CASSAGLAGDTQYF.

CDR3 sequence reads: CASSVSGSYNEQYF. The CDR3 coding sequence is TGTGCCAGCAGCGTGTCGGGCAGCTACAATGAGCAGTACTTC. The rearrangement links TRBV25-1 to TRBJ2-7; no clear D gene. Germline CDR1 MGHDK, CDR2 SYGVNS. V was pared by 6 bases and J by 7 bases, with 19 bases between. This CDR3 contains 14 residues.

Turning to this clonotype: It may be a read error: a sequence one base away is much more abundant. V and J are TRBV10-3 and TRBJ2-3, with a tentative D call TRBD1 (5 bases). Trimming removed 10 bases at V and 2 bases at J, with 10 bases between. There are 12 residues in the CDR3. Germline V gene data show CDR1 as ENHRY and CDR2 as SYGVKD. The CDR3 loop reads CATVDNTDTQYF. CDR3 coding DNA: TGTGCCACTGTGGACAACACAGATACGCAGTATTTT.

This clonotype was seen more than once but under ten times. The chain combines TRBV7-8 with TRBJ2-1, with D unresolved. Germline V CDR1 and CDR2: SGHVS, FQNEAQ. The length of the CDR3 is 15 residues. The V end was cut by 4 bases, the J end by 0 bases, with 10 bases between. CDR3 sequence: CASSSTRSSYNEQFF. CDR3 sequence (DNA): TGTGCCAGCAGCTCCACACGGAGCTCCTACAATGAGCAGTTCTTC.

This clonotype was found many times. The chain is built from TRBV12-3 or TRBV12-4 and TRBJ2-6; no clear D. CDR3 length equals 15 residues. Trimming took off 3 bases at V and 2 bases at J, with 8 bases between the two ends. CDR3 in DNA: TGTGCCAGCAGTTTGAGGCAGGCTGGGGCCAACGTCCTGACTTTC. It encodes CASSLRQAGANVLTF.

This clonotype was observed a single time. The chain carries TRBV7-8 and TRBJ2-2, with a weak D call TRBD1 (5 bases). The CDR3 extends over 15 amino acids. Germline-derived CDR1 and CDR2 are SGHVS and FQNEAQ. With 0 bases removed from V and 6 bases from J, the gap between germline ends came to 11 bases. The CDR3 reads CASSLAWAGPGELFF. CDR3 DNA: TGTGCCAGCAGCTTAGCGTGGGCAGGGCCCGGGGAGCTGTTTTTT.

This clonotype was picked up a small number of times. The chain has TRBV2 and TRBJ1-1; D not certain. Trimming left V 4 bases short and J 7 bases short, with 16 bases between. This CDR3 spans 14 amino acids. Germline V gives CDR1 SNHLY, CDR2 FYNNEI. CDR3 nucleotide sequence: TGTGCCAGCAGTGCTGTACCAGCTAACCTTGAAGCTTTCTTT. Amino acids: CASSAVPANLEAFF.

V gene TRBV7-2 combines with J gene TRBJ2-3; D assignment may be TRBD1 or TRBD2 (6 bases each). The germline V gene encodes CDR1 SGHTA and CDR2 FQGNSA. V was trimmed by 5 bases and J by 6 bases, leaving 12 bases between them. The CDR3 contains 13 residues. The CDR3: CASSVGGRDTQYF. The CDR3 DNA reads TGTGCCAGCAGCGTAGGGGGGCGGGATACGCAGTATTTT.

V is TRBV5-1 and J is TRBJ2-7; the match to TRBD2 covers 7 bases. The germline CDR1 and CDR2 sequences are SGHRS and YFSETQ. V lost 4 bases, J lost 3 bases, and 22 bases stayed unmatched. This CDR3 is built from 19 residues. CDR3: CASSNGGGEGHPGGYEQYF. CDR3 in DNA: TGCGCCAGCAGCAACGGTGGGGGGGAAGGACACCCTGGGGGCTACGAGCAGTACTTC.

The chain recombines TRBV5-1 with TRBJ1-5; TRBD1 agrees at 7 bases. V was pared by 4 bases and J by 2 bases, with 6 bases of the junction left unmatched. CDR3 size: 15 residues. Per the germline V gene, CDR1 is SGHRS and CDR2 is YFSETQ. The CDR3 protein is CASSRGTEGNQPQHF. Written as DNA, the CDR3 is TGCGCCAGCAGCAGGGGGACAGAGGGCAATCAGCCCCAGCATTTT.

This clonotype was observed at least ten times. This chain connects TRBV7-2 to TRBJ2-5; D may be TRBD2 (6 bases). Trimming shortened V by 0 bases and J by 2 bases, and 13 bases separated the two germline ends. The CDR3 is 16 amino acids. The germline V gene encodes CDR1 SGHTA and CDR2 FQGNSA. CDR3 coding DNA: TGTGCCAGCAGCTTAGCCCCTCGGGACTCACAAGAGACCCAGTACTTC. This translates into CASSLAPRDSQETQYF.

This chain uses TRBV10-3 with TRBJ2-7; TRBD2 aligns across 8 bases. The better agreement between TRBJ2-5 and the DNA end casts doubt on the J call. CDR1 and CDR2 (germline): ENHRY, SYGVKD. This CDR3 has 16 residues. The CDR3 spells CAISSRGGPTRETQYF. Here the CDR3 DNA reads TGTGCCATCAGTAGCCGGGGGGGGCCCACCAGAGAGACCCAGTACTTC.

The DNA for the CDR3 is TGCAGTGCTACAACTAGCGGGGGGCTCGTAGATACGCAGTATTTT. Translated, it gives CSATTSGGLVDTQYF. This chain uses TRBV20-1 with TRBJ2-3; 12 bases agree with TRBD2. The CDR3 contains 15 residues. Trimming took 4 bases from V and 5 from J; bases not matched to a gene: 7. Germline CDR1 and CDR2: DFQATT and SNEGSKA (reference sequence).

This clonotype was picked up a small number of times. The chain couples TRBV2 to TRBJ2-1; tentative D call: TRBD2 (5 bases). Deletions cut 3 bases from V and 15 bases from J, with 15 bases between. CDR3 length: 12 residues. Germline assignment: CDR1 SNHLY and CDR2 FYNNEI. CDR3 amino acids: CASSDVSTGTFF. As DNA, the CDR3 is TGTGCCAGCAGTGATGTCAGCACGGGAACGTTCTTC.

The J gene is TRBJ2-7, the V gene TRBV4-2; 11 nucleotides line up with TRBD2. The J segment lost 2 bases and the V segment lost 2 bases, leaving 2 bases of the junction unmatched. Per the germline V gene, CDR1 is LGHNA and CDR2 is YNFKEQ. This CDR3 is 15 amino acids long. CDR3 nucleotides: TGTGCCAGCAGCCAATTACTAGCGGGAGCCTACGAGCAGTACTTC. As protein: CASSQLLAGAYEQYF.

A few counts support this clonotype. The genes are TRBV12-3 or TRBV12-4 and TRBJ1-6; TRBD1 is a possible D gene (5 bases). The length of the CDR3 is 14 residues. Trimming shortened V by 4 bases and J by 9 bases, and 13 bases separated the two germline ends. CDR3 nucleotide sequence: TGTGCCAGCAGTTCGATGAGGGGCAGTTCACCCCTCCACTTT. Its protein is CASSSMRGSSPLHF.

The chain employs TRBV12-3 or TRBV12-4 and TRBJ2-3; TRBD2 aligns across 9 bases. V lost 3 bases and J lost 4; bases outside the gene matches: 8. The CDR3 is made up of 16 amino acids. The CDR3 here is CASSFRLAGPADTQYF. CDR3 nucleotide sequence: TGTGCCAGCAGTTTTCGGCTAGCGGGGCCAGCAGATACGCAGTATTTT.

This clonotype was detected only a few times. V and J are TRBV15 and TRBJ2-3; 8 bases agree with TRBD1. The V segment lost 3 bases and the J segment 4 bases; nucleotides outside the gene matches: 3. Germline CDR1 LNHNV, CDR2 YYDKDF (reference sequence). The CDR3 spans 14 residues. The CDR3 loop is CATSSDRGSDTQYF. The CDR3 DNA reads as TGTGCCACCAGCAGTGACAGGGGTTCAGATACGCAGTATTTT.